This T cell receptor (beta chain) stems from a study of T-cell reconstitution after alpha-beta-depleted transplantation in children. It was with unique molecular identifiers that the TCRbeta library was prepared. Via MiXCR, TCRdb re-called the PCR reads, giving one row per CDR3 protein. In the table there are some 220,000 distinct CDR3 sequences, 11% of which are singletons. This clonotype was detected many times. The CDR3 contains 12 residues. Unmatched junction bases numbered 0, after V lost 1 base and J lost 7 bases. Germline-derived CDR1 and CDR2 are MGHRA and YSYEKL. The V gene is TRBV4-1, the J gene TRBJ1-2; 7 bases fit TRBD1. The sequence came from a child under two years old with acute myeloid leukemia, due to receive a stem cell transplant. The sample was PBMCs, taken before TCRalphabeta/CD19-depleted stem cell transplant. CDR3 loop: CASSQGQGGYTF. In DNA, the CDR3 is TGCGCCAGCAGCCAAGGACAGGGTGGCTACACCTTC.